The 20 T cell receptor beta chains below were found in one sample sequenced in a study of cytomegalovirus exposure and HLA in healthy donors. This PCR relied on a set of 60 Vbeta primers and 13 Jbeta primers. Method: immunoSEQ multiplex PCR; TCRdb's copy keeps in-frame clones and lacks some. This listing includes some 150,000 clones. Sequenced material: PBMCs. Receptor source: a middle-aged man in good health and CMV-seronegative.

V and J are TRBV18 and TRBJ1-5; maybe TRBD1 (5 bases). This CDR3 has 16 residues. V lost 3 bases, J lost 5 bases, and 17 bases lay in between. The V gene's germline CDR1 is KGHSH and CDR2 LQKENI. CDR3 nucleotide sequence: TGTGCCAGCTCACCTTTCTGGCCCGCGGGGGATCAGCCCCAGCATTTT. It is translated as CASSPFWPAGDQPQHF.

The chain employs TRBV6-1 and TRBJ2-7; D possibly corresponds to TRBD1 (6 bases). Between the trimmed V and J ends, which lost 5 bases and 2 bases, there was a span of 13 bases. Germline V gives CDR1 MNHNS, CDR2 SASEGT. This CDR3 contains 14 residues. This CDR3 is CASSISGDPYEQYF. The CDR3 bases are TGTGCCAGCAGTATATCAGGGGACCCCTACGAGCAGTACTTC.

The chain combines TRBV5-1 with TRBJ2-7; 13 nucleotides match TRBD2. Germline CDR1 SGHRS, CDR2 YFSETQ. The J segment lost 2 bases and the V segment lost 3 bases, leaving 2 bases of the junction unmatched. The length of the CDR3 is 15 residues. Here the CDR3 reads CASSSGLAGAYEQYF. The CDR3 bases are TGCGCCAGCAGCTCTGGACTAGCGGGGGCCTACGAGCAGTACTTC.

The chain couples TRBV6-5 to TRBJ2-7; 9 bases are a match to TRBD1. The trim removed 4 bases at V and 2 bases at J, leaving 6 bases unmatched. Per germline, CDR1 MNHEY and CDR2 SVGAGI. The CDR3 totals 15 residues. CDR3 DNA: TGTGCCAGCAGTTCCGCTAGACAGGGGGCCTACGAGCAGTACTTC. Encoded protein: CASSSARQGAYEQYF.

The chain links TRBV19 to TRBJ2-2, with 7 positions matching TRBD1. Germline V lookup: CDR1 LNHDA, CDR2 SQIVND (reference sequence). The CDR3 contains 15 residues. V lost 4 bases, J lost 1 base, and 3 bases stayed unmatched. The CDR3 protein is CASSKGTENTGELFF. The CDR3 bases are TGTGCCAGTAGTAAGGGGACAGAGAACACCGGGGAGCTGTTTTTT.

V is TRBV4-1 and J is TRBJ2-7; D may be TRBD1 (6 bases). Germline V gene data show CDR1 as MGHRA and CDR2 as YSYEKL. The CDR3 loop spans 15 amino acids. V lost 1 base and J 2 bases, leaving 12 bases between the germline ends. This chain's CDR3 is CASSQGWTATYEQYF. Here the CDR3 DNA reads TGCGCCAGCAGCCAAGGATGGACAGCTACCTACGAGCAGTACTTC.

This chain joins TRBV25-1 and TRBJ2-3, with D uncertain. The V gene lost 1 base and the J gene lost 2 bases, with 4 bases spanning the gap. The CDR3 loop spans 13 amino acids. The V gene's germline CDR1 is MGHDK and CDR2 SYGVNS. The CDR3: CASSEFNTDTQYF. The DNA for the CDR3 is TGTGCCAGCAGTGAATTTAACACAGATACGCAGTATTTT.

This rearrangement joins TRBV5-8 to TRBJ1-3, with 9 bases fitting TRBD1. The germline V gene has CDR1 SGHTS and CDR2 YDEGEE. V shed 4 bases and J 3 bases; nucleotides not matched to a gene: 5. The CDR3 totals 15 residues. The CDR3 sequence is CASSPQGAYGNTIYF. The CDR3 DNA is TGTGCCAGCAGCCCACAGGGGGCGTATGGAAACACCATATATTTT.

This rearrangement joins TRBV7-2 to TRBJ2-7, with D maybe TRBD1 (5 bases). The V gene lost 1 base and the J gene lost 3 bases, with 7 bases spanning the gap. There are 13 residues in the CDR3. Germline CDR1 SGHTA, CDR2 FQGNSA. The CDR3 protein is CASSLGQNYEQYF. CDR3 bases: TGTGCCAGCAGCTTAGGACAGAACTACGAGCAGTACTTC.

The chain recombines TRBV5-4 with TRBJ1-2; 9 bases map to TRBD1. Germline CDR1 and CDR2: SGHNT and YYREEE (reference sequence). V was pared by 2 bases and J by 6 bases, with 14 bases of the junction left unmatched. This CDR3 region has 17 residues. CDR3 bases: TGTGCCAGCAGCTTAAAAGGGCCGGGGACAGGGTCGGATGGCTACACCTTC. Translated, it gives CASSLKGPGTGSDGYTF.

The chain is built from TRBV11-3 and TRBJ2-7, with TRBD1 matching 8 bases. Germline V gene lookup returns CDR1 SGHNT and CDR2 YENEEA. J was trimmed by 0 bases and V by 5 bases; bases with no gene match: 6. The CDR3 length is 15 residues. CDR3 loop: CASSQDRESSYEQYF. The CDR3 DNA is TGTGCCAGCAGCCAGGACAGGGAAAGCTCCTACGAGCAGTACTTC. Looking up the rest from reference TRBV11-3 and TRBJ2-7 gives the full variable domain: EAGVVQSPRYKIIEKKQPVAFWCNPISGHNTLYWYLQNLGQGPELLIRYENEEAVDDSQLPKDRFSAERLKGVDSTLKIQPAELGDSAVYLCASSQDRESSYEQYFGPGTRLTVT.

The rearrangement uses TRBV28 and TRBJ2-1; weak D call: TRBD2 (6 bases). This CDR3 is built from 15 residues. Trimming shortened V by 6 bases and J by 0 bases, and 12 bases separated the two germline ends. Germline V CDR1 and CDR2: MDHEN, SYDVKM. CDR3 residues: CASRLTSFSYNEQFF. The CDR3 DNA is TGTGCCAGCAGGCTAACTAGCTTCTCCTACAATGAGCAGTTCTTC.

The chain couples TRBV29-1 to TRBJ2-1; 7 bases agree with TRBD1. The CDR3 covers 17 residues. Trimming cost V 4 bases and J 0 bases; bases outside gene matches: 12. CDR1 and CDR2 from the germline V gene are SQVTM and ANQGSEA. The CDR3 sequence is CSVVAQQGKSSYNEQFF. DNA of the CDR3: TGCAGCGTTGTTGCCCAACAGGGGAAGAGCTCCTACAATGAGCAGTTCTTC.

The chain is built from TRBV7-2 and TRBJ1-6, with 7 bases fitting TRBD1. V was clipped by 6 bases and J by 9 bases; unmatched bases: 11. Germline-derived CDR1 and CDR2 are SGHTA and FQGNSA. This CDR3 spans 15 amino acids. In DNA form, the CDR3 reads TGTGCCAGCAGGCCCGGGACAGACCTAGGTTCACCCCTCCACTTT. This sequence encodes CASRPGTDLGSPLHF.

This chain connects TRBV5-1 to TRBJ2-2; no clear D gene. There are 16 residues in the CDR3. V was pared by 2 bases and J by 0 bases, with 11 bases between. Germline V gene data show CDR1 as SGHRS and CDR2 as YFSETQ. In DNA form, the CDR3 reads TGCGCCAGCAGCTTTGGCGGCCTATCGAACACCGGGGAGCTGTTTTTT. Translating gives CASSFGGLSNTGELFF.

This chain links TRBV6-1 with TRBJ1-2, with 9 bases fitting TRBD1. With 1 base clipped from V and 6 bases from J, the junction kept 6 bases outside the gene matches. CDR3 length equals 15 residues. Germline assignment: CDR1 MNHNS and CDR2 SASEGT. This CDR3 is CASSEVLRTGDGYTF. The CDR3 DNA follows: TGTGCCAGCAGTGAAGTATTAAGGACAGGGGATGGCTACACCTTC.

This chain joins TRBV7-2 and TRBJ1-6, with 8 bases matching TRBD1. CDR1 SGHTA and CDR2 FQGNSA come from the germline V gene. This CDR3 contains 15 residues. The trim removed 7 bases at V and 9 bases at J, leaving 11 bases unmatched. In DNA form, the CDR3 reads TGTGCCAGCATGCTCGACCGGGACAGGTTTTCACCCCTCCACTTT. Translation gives CASMLDRDRFSPLHF.

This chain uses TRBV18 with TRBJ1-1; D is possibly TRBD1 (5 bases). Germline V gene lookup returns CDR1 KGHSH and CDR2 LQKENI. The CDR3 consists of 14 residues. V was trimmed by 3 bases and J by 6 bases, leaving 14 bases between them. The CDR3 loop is CASSPGRAVAEAFF. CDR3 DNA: TGTGCCAGCTCACCGGGCAGGGCAGTAGCTGAAGCTTTCTTT. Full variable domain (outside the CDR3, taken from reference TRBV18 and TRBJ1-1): NAGVMQNPRHLVRRRGQEARLRCSPMKGHSHVYWYRQLPEEGLKFMVYLQKENIIDESGMPKERFSAEFPKEGPSILRIQQVVRGDSAAYFCASSPGRAVAEAFFGQGTRLTVV.

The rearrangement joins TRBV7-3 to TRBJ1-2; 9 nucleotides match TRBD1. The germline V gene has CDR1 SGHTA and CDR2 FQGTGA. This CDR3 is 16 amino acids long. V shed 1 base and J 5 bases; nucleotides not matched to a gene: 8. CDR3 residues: CASSLMGTGNGYGYTF. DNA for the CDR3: TGTGCCAGCAGCTTAATGGGGACAGGGAATGGGTATGGCTACACCTTC.

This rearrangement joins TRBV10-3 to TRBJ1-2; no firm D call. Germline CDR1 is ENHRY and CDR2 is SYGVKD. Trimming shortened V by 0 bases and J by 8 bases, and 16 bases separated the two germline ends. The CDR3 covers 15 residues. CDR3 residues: CAISESTIRGWGYTF. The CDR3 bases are TGTGCCATCAGTGAGTCGACTATAAGAGGGTGGGGCTACACCTTC.